This TCR beta chain was found in a study of blood T cell repertoires in COVID-19. The data were produced by immunoSEQ multiplex PCR, yet TCRdb's version contains in-frame clones alone and is incomplete. This sample has about 79,000 clones, with approximately 90% found just once. V was cut by 6 bases and J by 1 base, with 15 bases left in between. Germline V gene sequence: CDR1 MNHNY, CDR2 SVGAGI (reference sequence). The CDR3 spans 16 residues. Sequenced sample: peripheral blood. This receptor was identified in a man aged 70 or older with active or convalescent COVID-19. V usage is TRBV6-6 and J usage is TRBJ1-4; possibly TRBD1 for D (6 bases). The chain's CDR3 is CASRSPQGQTNEKLFF. The CDR3 region has the DNA TGTGCCAGCAGGTCCCCACAGGGTCAAACTAATGAAAAACTGTTTTTT.